Listed below are T cell receptor beta chains from one sample, sequenced in a study of blood T cell repertoires in COVID-19. Data came from immunoSEQ multiplex PCR; TCRdb stores just in-frame clones and leaves some out. Altogether a few hundred thousand clones are present, roughly 88% being singletons, with the ten largest covering roughly an eighth. The sequencing sample was made of peripheral blood. The origin of the receptors is an elderly man with acute or convalescent COVID-19. CDR3s include the opening cysteine and the closing phenylalanine or tryptophan. The D gene is left open where the match is weak. A row's size may be missing; if present it is once, few, many or a size class.

abundance	len	j_gene	v_gene	d_gene	CDR3nt	CDR3aa
-	16	TRBJ2-3	TRBV3-1/TRBV3-2	-	TGTGCCAGCAGCCCCTCCGGGAGTGTAGTTACAGATACGCAGTATTTT	CASSPSGSVVTDTQYF
-	17	TRBJ2-2	TRBV7-9	TRBD1	TGTGCCAGCAGTTCCGGGACAGGGTCGATGGGAACCGGGGAGCTGTTTTTT	CASSSGTGSMGTGELFF
-	15	TRBJ2-5	TRBV9	TRBD2	TGTGCCAGCAGCGTAGGTGCGGGAGGGTGGGAGACCCAGTACTTC	CASSVGAGGWETQYF
-	14	TRBJ2-7	TRBV5-4	TRBD1	TGTGCCAGCAGCTTGGGGACAGGGCCCTACGAGCAGTACTTC	CASSLGTGPYEQYF
once	15	TRBJ1-4	TRBV6-5	TRBD1	TGTGCCAGCAGTTCATTGACAGGGGGGAATGAAAAACTGTTTTTT	CASSSLTGGNEKLFF
-	16	TRBJ1-5	TRBV21-1	-	TGTGCCAGCAGCAACCCGTGGGACAGGCCCAATCAGCCCCAGCATTTT	CASSNPWDRPNQPQHF
-	16	TRBJ2-6	TRBV3-1/TRBV3-2	-	TGTGCCAGCAGCCCCGGGGTCAGCTCTGGGGCCAACGTCCTGACTTTC	CASSPGVSSGANVLTF
-	16	TRBJ2-7	TRBV15	TRBD1	TGTGCCACCAGCCGCTTACCCCCGGGACAGGGGAGCGAGCAGTACTTC	CATSRLPPGQGSEQYF
-	14	TRBJ1-2	TRBV5-1	-	TGCGCCAGCAGCCTCCATGGACAGAACTATGGCTACACCTTC	CASSLHGQNYGYTF
-	14	TRBJ1-4	TRBV3-1/TRBV3-2	-	TGTGCCAGCAGCCCCCCAGGGGCTGGTGAAAAACTGTTTTTT	CASSPPGAGEKLFF
-	15	TRBJ1-5	TRBV19	-	TGTGCCAGTAGTATCCGAGGCCTTGACAATCAGCCCCAGCATTTT	CASSIRGLDNQPQHF
few	15	TRBJ2-2	TRBV25-1	-	TGTGCCAGCAGTGTACAGGGCGAGTACACCGGGGAGCTGTTTTTT	CASSVQGEYTGELFF
once	15	TRBJ2-7	TRBV5-1	-	TGCGCCAGCAGCTTGGAACAGGGTGGTTCCTACGAGCAGTACTTC	CASSLEQGGSYEQYF
-	15	TRBJ1-5	TRBV18	-	TGTGCCAGCTCACGTCCCGGGACTGGCAATCAGCCCCAGCATTTT	CASSRPGTGNQPQHF
-	14	TRBJ2-2	TRBV29-1	TRBD2	TGCAGCGTTGAACTAGCGGCGAACACCGGGGAGCTGTTTTTT	CSVELAANTGELFF
-	16	TRBJ2-4	TRBV7-2	TRBD1	TGTGCCAGCAGGGTTGGGGCGACAGGGAATCGAAACATTCAGTACTTC	CASRVGATGNRNIQYF
-	16	TRBJ1-1	TRBV4-1	TRBD1	TGCGCCAGCAGCCAAGGGACAGGGGGCTGGAACACTGAAGCTTTCTTT	CASSQGTGGWNTEAFF
once	19	TRBJ1-4	TRBV19	-	TGTGCCAGTAGTATAGGCTGGGGAGCGGTAACTGCAACTAATGAAAAACTGTTTTTT	CASSIGWGAVTATNEKLFF
-	13	TRBJ1-2	TRBV28	-	TGTGCCAGCAGCCGCGGATCTAACTATGGCTACACCTTC	CASSRGSNYGYTF
-	11	TRBJ1-2	TRBV6-5	TRBD1	TGTGCCACTGCAGGGGGCTATGGCTACACCTTC	CATAGGYGYTF
-	14	TRBJ2-7	TRBV11-2	-	TGTGCCAGCAGCCCAGGTGGAGGAGCCTACGAGCAGTACTTC	CASSPGGGAYEQYF
-	15	TRBJ2-5	TRBV27	-	TGTGCCAGCAGTTTAGTCTCACAGTACCAAGAGACCCAGTACTTC	CASSLVSQYQETQYF
-	14	TRBJ1-2	TRBV7-9	TRBD1	TGTGCCAGCAGCTTAGAGGTGGACAGGGGAGGCTACACCTTC	CASSLEVDRGGYTF
-	14	TRBJ1-2	TRBV28	-	TGTGCCAGCAGTTTATTGACAGGCGGCTATGGCTACACCTTC	CASSLLTGGYGYTF
-	15	TRBJ1-5	TRBV19	-	TGTGCCAGCCGCCCCCCAACAGGGAATGCCCAGCCCCAGCATTTT	CASRPPTGNAQPQHF
-	15	TRBJ2-1	TRBV5-6	TRBD1	TGTGCCAGCAGGGGTGGACAGGGGGTCTACAATGAGCAGTTCTTC	CASRGGQGVYNEQFF
-	14	TRBJ1-1	TRBV7-2	-	TGTGCCAGCAGCTTACGGGGTTATGTGACTGAAGCTTTCTTT	CASSLRGYVTEAFF
-	15	TRBJ1-1	TRBV6-6	-	TGTGCCAGCAGCCCAACAGGTCCCATGAACACTGAAGCTTTCTTT	CASSPTGPMNTEAFF
-	16	TRBJ1-1	TRBV28	-	TGTGCCAGCACCTCCCCAGCGGGGAGAGCGAACACTGAAGCTTTCTTT	CASTSPAGRANTEAFF
-	17	TRBJ1-3	TRBV18	-	TGTGCCAGCTCACCACTACAGGCAATCGTCTCTGGAAACACCATATATTTT	CASSPLQAIVSGNTIYF
-	11	TRBJ2-5	TRBV28	-	TGTGCCAGCAGCTTAGGGCCTCCAATGTACTTC	CASSLGPPMYF
-	15	TRBJ1-1	TRBV4-3	TRBD1	TGCGCCAGCAGCCAAGCAGGGGGCTTTGGGGTAGAAGCTTTCTTT	CASSQAGGFGVEAFF
-	15	TRBJ1-2	TRBV6-4	TRBD1	TGTGCCAGCAGTGACCGTCCGGGACAGACCTATGGCTACACCTTC	CASSDRPGQTYGYTF
-	12	TRBJ1-5	TRBV12-3/TRBV12-4	-	TGTGCCAGCAGTCCCAGCCCGGGGACCCAGCATTTT	CASSPSPGTQHF
-	12	TRBJ1-2	TRBV12-3/TRBV12-4	-	TGTGCCAGCAGTGCCCTCAGCTATGGCTACACCTTC	CASSALSYGYTF
few	14	TRBJ1-4	TRBV7-9	-	TGTGCCAGCAGCTCCCAACTGTTTAATGAAAAACTGTTTTTT	CASSSQLFNEKLFF
-	18	TRBJ2-1	TRBV18	-	TGTGCCAGCCTACCTCCAGTAGCGGCTTCCAGCTCCTACAATGAGCAGTTCTTC	CASLPPVAASSSYNEQFF
-	14	TRBJ1-6	TRBV6-1	-	TGTGCCAGCAGTGAGGGACTGGGAAATTCACCCCTCCACTTT	CASSEGLGNSPLHF
-	13	TRBJ2-1	TRBV4-2	-	TGTGCCAGCAGCCATGAAGCCCGAGATGAGCAGTTCTTC	CASSHEARDEQFF
-	14	TRBJ2-7	TRBV19	TRBD1	TGTGCCAGTAGGCCCACAGGGGCCACCTACGAGCAGTACTTC	CASRPTGATYEQYF
-	17	TRBJ2-6	TRBV5-1	-	TGCGCCAGCAGCTCCATGGGACTGAACTCTGGGGCCAACGTCCTGACTTTC	CASSSMGLNSGANVLTF
-	15	TRBJ1-6	TRBV4-3	TRBD1	TGCGCCAGCAGCCAAACAGGGGCGGGTAATTCACCCCTCCACTTT	CASSQTGAGNSPLHF
-	14	TRBJ1-6	TRBV2	TRBD1	TGTGCCAGCAGTGTTAGGGGGCACAATTCACCCCTCCACTTT	CASSVRGHNSPLHF
-	16	TRBJ2-1	TRBV4-2	-	TGTGCCAGCAGCCAAGACCCCGGGACTGCTAAATACGAGCAGTTCTTC	CASSQDPGTAKYEQFF
-	15	TRBJ1-2	TRBV3-1/TRBV3-2	-	TGTGCCAGCAGCCAAGGTAGCGCGGGGGCCTATGGCTACACCTTC	CASSQGSAGAYGYTF
-	14	TRBJ2-7	TRBV7-2	TRBD1	TGTGCCAGCAGCCCCCGGACAGGGGCTAGTGAGCAGTACTTC	CASSPRTGASEQYF
-	17	TRBJ2-2	TRBV5-1	-	TGCGCCAGCAGCTTTAATGTGCAGGGGCAAAGAACCGGGGAGCTGTTTTTT	CASSFNVQGQRTGELFF
-	15	TRBJ1-2	TRBV10-3	TRBD1	TGTGCCATCAGTGAGTACGACAGGGTAATCGGTGGCTACACCTTC	CAISEYDRVIGGYTF
-	16	TRBJ2-6	TRBV28	TRBD1	TGTGCCAGCAGGGGACAGGTCCTCTCTGGGGCCAACGTCCTGACTTTC	CASRGQVLSGANVLTF
-	17	TRBJ1-3	TRBV3-1/TRBV3-2	-	TGTGCCAGCAGCCCCCCGCGTGTTCGTGAAACTGGAAACACCATATATTTT	CASSPPRVRETGNTIYF